This T cell receptor (beta chain) emerged from a study of cytomegalovirus exposure and HLA in healthy donors. Study summary: Drawn from HLA-typed donors, about 85 million unique TCRs were held in an early data release.

The PCR contained 60 Vbeta and 13 Jbeta primers. The data were produced by immunoSEQ multiplex PCR, yet TCRdb's version contains in-frame clones alone and is incomplete. Among tens of thousands of clones, about four fifths were seen once, and the ten largest hold over 2.5%. This CDR3 comprises 17 residues. Trimming cost V 0 bases and J 0 bases, with 9 bases left between them. Germline lookup yields CDR1 LGHNA and CDR2 YSLEER. In regard to this clone: Its antigen is unidentified.

General study results and limits: CMV serostatus was the sole immune exposure information available. Across donors, presence/absence analyses took sequencing depth to be roughly uniform.

The chain combines TRBV4-3 with TRBJ2-6, with D possibly TRBD1 on 5 matching bases. The sequencing sample was made of PBMCs. This sequence was found in a woman aged 25 to 45 in good health and CMV-seronegative. The CDR3 sequence: CASSQDRARSGANVLTF. The CDR3 bases are TGCGCCAGCAGCCAAGACAGGGCCCGCTCTGGGGCCAACGTCCTGACTTTC.